One and the same sample provided the 31 T cell receptor beta chains below, sequenced in a study of T cell responses to AZD1222 COVID-19 vaccine. The protocol was immunoSEQ multiplex PCR, while the TCRdb copy is restricted to in-frame clones and leaves out a portion. Of 150,000 or so clones in the sample, around 91% are singletons; the top ten hold less than 5.5%. This sample comprised peripheral blood, obtained on day 0 of AZD1222 vaccination. These receptors originate from an adult in good health.

The rearrangement links TRBV5-6 to TRBJ2-2, with D maybe TRBD1 (6 bases). Germline values: CDR1 SGHDT, CDR2 YYEEEE. V gave up 2 bases and J gave up 0 bases, with 17 bases separating them. This CDR3 spans 18 amino acids. This CDR3 is CASSFGQPYLANTGELFF. In DNA, the CDR3 is TGTGCCAGCAGCTTTGGACAGCCTTACCTCGCGAACACCGGGGAGCTGTTTTTT.

A few counts support this clone. V gene TRBV19 combines with J gene TRBJ2-6, with TRBD1 matching over 9 bases. Germline CDR1 and CDR2: LNHDA and SQIVND (reference sequence). After removal of 5 bases from V and 2 bases from J, the junction contained 1 base not matched to a gene. This CDR3 spans 15 amino acids. The CDR3 DNA reads as TGTGCCAGTAGTCGGACAGGGGCTGGGGCCAACGTCCTGACTTTC. Translated, it gives CASSRTGAGANVLTF.

This chain uses TRBV28 with TRBJ2-7; no definite D call. The CDR3 has 12 amino acids. V lost 6 bases to trimming and J lost 3 bases, with 9 bases between them. Germline V CDR1 and CDR2: MDHEN, SYDVKM. The CDR3 bases are TGTGCCAGCAGCCCTCCGTTCTACGAGCAGTACTTC. It codes for CASSPPFYEQYF.

This chain uses TRBV4-3 with TRBJ2-3, with 15 bases that match TRBD2. J was trimmed by 2 bases and V by 3 bases; bases with no gene match: 9. Germline V gives CDR1 LGHNA, CDR2 YSLEER. The length of the CDR3 is 19 residues. This CDR3 reads CASSQRPGLAGGPTDTQYF. The CDR3, as DNA: TGCGCCAGCAGCCAGCGTCCGGGACTAGCGGGAGGCCCCACAGATACGCAGTATTTT.

This clone was seen only once. The chain couples TRBV7-2 to TRBJ2-5; 8 bases align to TRBD2. This CDR3 is 15 amino acids long. The V gene's germline CDR1 is SGHTA and CDR2 FQGNSA. Trimming at V came to 4 bases and at J to 5 bases, leaving 9 bases not matched to a gene. CDR3 residues: CASSSRGGFTETQYF. CDR3 coding DNA: TGTGCCAGCAGCTCCCGGGGGGGCTTTACGGAGACCCAGTACTTC.

This sequence joins TRBV2 and TRBJ2-7; no firm D call. This CDR3 spans 13 amino acids. Germline V CDR1 and CDR2: SNHLY, FYNNEI. With 3 bases removed from V and 6 bases from J, the gap between germline ends came to 12 bases. DNA of the CDR3: TGTGCCAGCAGTGATCAGGTTTCAGGCGAGCAGTACTTC. Amino acid sequence: CASSDQVSGEQYF. The variable domain in full, with the rest retrieved from reference TRBV2 and TRBJ2-7, is EPEVTQTPSHQVTQMGQEVILRCVPISNHLYFYWYRQILGQKVEFLVSFYNNEISEKSEIFDDQFSVERPDGSNFTLKIRSTKLEDSAMYFCASSDQVSGEQYFGPGTRLTVT.

This chain links TRBV7-6 with TRBJ2-3; D is possibly TRBD2 (6 bases). Trimming stripped 0 bases from V and 0 bases from J, with 10 bases between. Germline V gene lookup returns CDR1 SGHVS and CDR2 FNYEAQ. CDR3 length equals 16 residues. This CDR3 reads CASSLAIRESTDTQYF. The CDR3 DNA reads TGTGCCAGCAGCTTAGCCATCCGGGAGAGCACAGATACGCAGTATTTT.

The rearrangement links TRBV9 to TRBJ2-5; D unclear. Germline CDR1 is SGDLS and CDR2 is YYNGEE. This CDR3 has 13 amino acids. Trimming stripped 1 base from V and 5 bases from J, with 9 bases between. The CDR3 DNA reads TGTGCCAGCAGCGTACCCCCCCGGGAGACCCAGTACTTC. This sequence encodes CASSVPPRETQYF.

This chain links TRBV19 with TRBJ2-3; a weak D match, TRBD2 (6 bases). Trimming stripped 4 bases from V and 2 bases from J, with 13 bases between. Germline V CDR1 and CDR2: LNHDA, SQIVND (reference sequence). The CDR3 runs 15 residues. CDR3 coding DNA: TGTGCCAGTAGTACCACAGCGGGTTACACAGATACGCAGTATTTT. This sequence encodes CASSTTAGYTDTQYF.

The chain employs TRBV6-6 and TRBJ2-7; TRBD2 agrees at 7 bases. Germline-derived CDR1 and CDR2 are MNHNY and SVGAGI (reference sequence). The ends lost 6 bases at V and 4 bases at J; junction bases unmatched: 9. CDR3 length: 14 amino acids. CDR3 nucleotide sequence: TGTGCCAGCAGACCGCGGGGGAACAGTTACGAGCAGTACTTC. This gives the protein CASRPRGNSYEQYF.

Details on this clone: The same CDR3 also results from other DNA sequences found in this sample. The J gene is TRBJ2-7, the V gene TRBV27, with 10 bases that match TRBD2. The CDR3 length is 13 residues. From germline, CDR1 is MNHEY and CDR2 SMNVEV (reference sequence). Trimming removed 9 bases from V and 5 bases from J; junction bases left unmatched: 7. CDR3 DNA: TGTGCCAGGCCTAGCGGGAGTAGGAACGAGCAGTACTTC. Protein: CARPSGSRNEQYF.

CDR3 coding DNA: TGTGCCAGCAGCCCCCTCCGAGGGGTATACGAGCAGTACTTC. It yields the protein CASSPLRGVYEQYF. The chain uses TRBV3-1 (or the pseudogene TRBV3-2) and TRBJ2-7, with D tentatively TRBD1 or TRBD2 (5 bases each). This CDR3 is 14 amino acids long. Germline V gene sequence: CDR1 LGHDT, CDR2 YNNKEL (reference sequence). Trimming removed 4 bases from V and 4 bases from J, with 14 bases in between.

V and J are TRBV5-6 and TRBJ1-1, with D perhaps matching TRBD1 (5 bases). The CDR3 runs 15 residues. Germline V lookup: CDR1 SGHDT, CDR2 YYEEEE. V lost 3 bases and J 1 base, leaving 13 bases between the germline ends. CDR3 nucleotides: TGTGCCAGCAGCTCCATCGACAGATCGAACACTGAAGCTTTCTTT. Amino acid sequence: CASSSIDRSNTEAFF.

This rearrangement joins TRBV3-1 (or the pseudogene TRBV3-2) to TRBJ2-2; D might be TRBD1 (6 bases). This CDR3 contains 15 residues. Germline CDR1 LGHDT, CDR2 YNNKEL (reference sequence). Between the trimmed V and J ends, which lost 4 bases and 8 bases, there was a span of 17 bases. In DNA, the CDR3 is TGTGCCAGCAGCCCCTTCACAGAACAGGGAGGGGAGCTGTTTTTT. It yields the protein CASSPFTEQGGELFF.

This rearrangement joins TRBV6-4 to TRBJ2-1; 9 bases line up with TRBD1. Per the germline V gene, CDR1 is MRHNA and CDR2 is SNTAGT. V lost 4 bases to trimming and J lost 1 base; unmatched junction nucleotides: 2. CDR3 length: 15 amino acids. The CDR3 bases are TGTGCCAGCAGTGCCGGACAGGGGTCCTACAATGAGCAGTTCTTC. Residues: CASSAGQGSYNEQFF.

V gene TRBV15 combines with J gene TRBJ1-3, with D possibly being TRBD1 (5 bases). The CDR3 loop spans 14 amino acids. CDR1 LNHNV and CDR2 YYDKDF come from the germline V gene (reference sequence). V was shortened by 1 base and J by 4 bases, with 8 bases between the two germline ends. The chain's CDR3 is CATSRVGDGNTIYF. CDR3 sequence (DNA): TGTGCCACCAGCAGAGTTGGGGACGGAAACACCATATATTTT.

V and J are TRBV3-1 (or the pseudogene TRBV3-2) and TRBJ1-5; a weak D match, TRBD1 (5 bases). Deletions cut 2 bases from V and 1 base from J, with 12 bases between. CDR3 length: 16 residues. Germline CDR1 reads LGHDT; CDR2 reads YNNKEL (reference sequence). In DNA, the CDR3 is TGTGCCAGCAGCCAATCAGGGTACGAGAGCAATCAGCCCCAGCATTTT. It specifies CASSQSGYESNQPQHF.

A remark on this clone: One end of the junction is discordant with germline, which a read error may explain. The chain uses TRBV4-1 and TRBJ1-6, with D possibly TRBD1 on 5 matching bases. Germline V gene lookup returns CDR1 MGHRA and CDR2 YSYEKL. This CDR3 contains 13 residues. The CDR3 sequence: CARSPRGRTPLHF. CDR3 nucleotide sequence: TGCGCCCGCAGCCCCCGGGGCCGAACACCCCTCCACTTT.

The chain couples TRBV27 to TRBJ2-7, with a possible D match to TRBD2 (6 bases). V lost 1 base and J lost 3, with 16 bases in between. Germline V gene data show CDR1 as MNHEY and CDR2 as SMNVEV (reference sequence). The CDR3 contains 16 residues. In DNA, the CDR3 is TGTGCCAGCAGTTTATTTGGGGACCGGAGGGGCTACGAGCAGTACTTC. The encoded protein is CASSLFGDRRGYEQYF.

The chain uses TRBV4-3 and TRBJ2-2, with D maybe TRBD1 (5 bases). Germline assignment: CDR1 LGHNA and CDR2 YSLEER. This CDR3 region has 14 residues. The V gene lost 0 bases and the J gene lost 7 bases, with 9 bases spanning the gap. CDR3 loop: CASSQDSGFGELFF. Written as DNA, the CDR3 is TGCGCCAGCAGCCAAGATTCAGGGTTCGGGGAGCTGTTTTTT.

The chain is built from TRBV4-3 and TRBJ2-3, with a possible D match to TRBD1 (5 bases). The length of the CDR3 is 17 residues. CDR1 LGHNA and CDR2 YSLEER come from the germline V gene. V lost 4 bases to trimming and J lost 1 base, with 18 bases between them. This chain's CDR3 is CASSPQESQGGTDTQYF. In DNA form, the CDR3 reads TGCGCCAGCAGCCCACAAGAGTCCCAGGGCGGCACAGATACGCAGTATTTT.

The rearrangement joins TRBV7-2 to TRBJ2-1; a possible D gene is TRBD2 (6 bases). Trimming took 2 bases from V and 7 from J, leaving 24 bases between them. This CDR3 comprises 18 residues. Germline-derived CDR1 and CDR2 are SGHTA and FQGNSA. The DNA for the CDR3 is TGTGCCAGCAGCTTATCGCGGTGGACTACCCGTTCTGGGAATGAGCAGTTCTTC. This encodes CASSLSRWTTRSGNEQFF.

The chain is built from TRBV15 and TRBJ2-7; TRBD1 matches 9 bases. CDR3 length: 16 residues. The V segment lost 2 bases and the J segment 4 bases; nucleotides outside the gene matches: 9. The germline gives CDR1 LNHNV, CDR2 YYDKDF (reference sequence). DNA of the CDR3: TGTGCCACCAGCAGACTGATCGGGACAGGGTCATACGAGCAGTACTTC. Its translation is CATSRLIGTGSYEQYF.

This chain uses TRBV5-5 with TRBJ1-1; maybe TRBD1 (6 bases). Trimming removed 2 bases from V and 8 bases from J, with 19 bases in between. The CDR3 consists of 15 residues. The germline V gene encodes CDR1 SGHKS and CDR2 YYEKEE (reference sequence). This CDR3 reads CASSLLSRGPKEAFF. The CDR3 DNA reads TGTGCCAGCAGCTTATTATCGCGGGGGCCAAAAGAAGCTTTCTTT.

The J gene is TRBJ2-7, the V gene TRBV6-2 or TRBV6-3; no definite D call. Trimming took 6 bases from V and 0 from J, leaving 12 bases between them. Germline-derived CDR1 and CDR2 are MNHEY and SVGEGT. This CDR3 contains 14 residues. CDR3: CASSPRAHSYEQYF. The CDR3 region has the DNA TGTGCCAGCAGCCCCCGGGCCCACTCCTACGAGCAGTACTTC.

The chain couples TRBV5-4 to TRBJ2-3, with 10 bases that match TRBD2. Germline trimming cut 0 bases from V and 5 bases from J; bases unmatched to any gene: 9. The CDR3 loop spans 17 amino acids. The germline V gene has CDR1 SGHNT and CDR2 YYREEE (reference sequence). CDR3 nucleotides: TGTGCCAGCAGCTTGGTAGGGGCTAGCGGGAGACGAGATACGCAGTATTTT. Its protein product is CASSLVGASGRRDTQYF. Together with reference TRBV5-4 and TRBJ2-3, the CDR3 gives the full variable domain: ETGVTQSPTHLIKTRGQQVTLRCSSQSGHNTVSWYQQALGQGPQFIFQYYREEENGRGNFPPRFSGLQFPNYSSELNVNALELDDSALYLCASSLVGASGRRDTQYFGPGTRLTVL.

On this clone: The same CDR3 also results from other DNA sequences found in this sample. The chain recombines TRBV10-3 with TRBJ1-3, with no clear D. The CDR3 spans 14 residues. From germline, CDR1 is ENHRY and CDR2 SYGVKD. V was clipped by 0 bases and J by 4 bases, with 7 bases between them. This CDR3 is CAISESGQGNTIYF. The CDR3 bases are TGTGCCATCAGTGAGTCGGGTCAGGGAAACACCATATATTTT.

The chain links TRBV7-9 to TRBJ2-3, with D possibly matching TRBD2 (6 bases). From germline, CDR1 is SEHNR and CDR2 FQNEAQ (reference sequence). This CDR3 is 18 amino acids long. The germline V and J ends were trimmed by 0 bases and 3 bases, with 19 bases remaining between them. The CDR3 nucleotides are TGTGCCAGCAGCTTAGCCTTCTCGGATCGGGGGAGGACAGATACGCAGTATTTT. Protein product: CASSLAFSDRGRTDTQYF.

The chain is built from TRBV28 and TRBJ2-2; TRBD2 aligns across 7 bases. The CDR3 has 14 amino acids. Germline V gives CDR1 MDHEN, CDR2 SYDVKM. V was clipped by 6 bases and J by 6 bases; unmatched bases: 7. CDR3 region: CASRLTGRPGELFF. The DNA of the CDR3 is TGTGCCAGCAGGCTTACCGGGAGGCCCGGGGAGCTGTTTTTT.

The V gene is TRBV5-4, the J gene TRBJ1-2, with TRBD1 matching over 8 bases. The length of the CDR3 is 18 residues. Trimming at V came to 7 bases and at J to 4 bases, leaving 21 bases not matched to a gene. In germline, CDR1 is SGHNT, CDR2 YYREEE (reference sequence). In DNA, the CDR3 is TGTGCCAGCCGATTAGAATTGGACAGGGCCCCTCTCTCCTATGGCTACACCTTC. The encoded protein is CASRLELDRAPLSYGYTF. The complete variable domain, with remaining parts taken from reference TRBV5-4 and TRBJ1-2, reads ETGVTQSPTHLIKTRGQQVTLRCSSQSGHNTVSWYQQALGQGPQFIFQYYREEENGRGNFPPRFSGLQFPNYSSELNVNALELDDSALYLCASRLELDRAPLSYGYTFGSGTRLTVV.

The chain has TRBV9 and TRBJ1-2; the D gene is possibly TRBD1 (6 bases). Germline CDR1 and CDR2: SGDLS and YYNGEE. This CDR3 has 15 residues. Between the trimmed V and J ends, which lost 0 bases and 4 bases, there was a span of 13 bases. The DNA of the CDR3 is TGTGCCAGCAGCGTAGACATCGGGGGCCTCTATGGCTACACCTTC. It is translated as CASSVDIGGLYGYTF.